Below are 11 T cell receptor beta chains sequenced from a single sample in a study of blood T cells in healthy people across ages. The second PCR ran roughly 7 to 12 cycles with a sample-barcoded 5' primer and J-beta primers. TCRdb passed the 5' RACE reads through MiXCR, listing each CDR3 protein once. The sample holds 800,000 to 900,000 distinct CDR3 sequences; about 62% are singletons and the top ten take about a quarter. The specimen was blood. Receptor source: a young man in good health.

The chain is built from TRBV2 and TRBJ1-2, with 7 bases matching TRBD1. Germline assignment: CDR1 SNHLY and CDR2 FYNNEI. This CDR3 region has 16 residues. Germline trimming cut 6 bases from V and 6 bases from J; bases unmatched to any gene: 16. Written as DNA, the CDR3 is TGTGCCAGCAGCCTTATACGACAGGGAAGTGGCCATGGCTACACCTTC. Translating gives CASSLIRQGSGHGYTF. Variable domain in full (rest from reference TRBV2 and TRBJ1-2): EPEVTQTPSHQVTQMGQEVILRCVPISNHLYFYWYRQILGQKVEFLVSFYNNEISEKSEIFDDQFSVERPDGSNFTLKIRSTKLEDSAMYFCASSLIRQGSGHGYTFGSGTRLTVV.

A few counts support this clonotype. The chain has TRBV6-5 and TRBJ2-5; tentatively, D is TRBD1 (6 bases). V was clipped by 7 bases and J by 3 bases, with 15 bases between them. The CDR3 has 14 residues. Germline V gene lookup returns CDR1 MNHEY and CDR2 SVGAGI. In DNA, the CDR3 is TGTGCCAGCACTAGACAGGAACCAGAAGAGACCCAGTACTTC. Translated, it gives CASTRQEPEETQYF.

In this sample, this clonotype turned up many times. This chain links TRBV29-1 with TRBJ1-2; D unclear. Per the germline V gene, CDR1 is SQVTM and CDR2 is ANQGSEA. CDR3 size: 12 residues. The germline V and J ends were trimmed by 7 bases and 6 bases, with 15 bases remaining between them. The DNA for the CDR3 is TGCAGCGGGAATCCCCAGGCGGATGGCTACACCTTC. It codes for CSGNPQADGYTF.

The chain has TRBV4-3 and TRBJ2-7, with D perhaps being TRBD1 or TRBD2 (9 bases each). The V end was cut by 5 bases, the J end by 6 bases, with 17 bases between. This CDR3 is built from 14 residues. The germline gives CDR1 LGHNA, CDR2 YSLEER. The CDR3 reads CASSSSGTGIEQYF. Written as DNA, the CDR3 is TGCGCCAGCAGCTCTAGCGGGACAGGGATCGAGCAGTACTTC.

V gene TRBV6-6 combines with J gene TRBJ2-2, with TRBD1 matching 7 bases. V lost 6 bases, J lost 3 bases, and 4 bases stayed unmatched. The CDR3 spans 14 residues. Germline V gives CDR1 MNHNY, CDR2 SVGAGI (reference sequence). The CDR3 DNA sequence: TGTGCCAGCAGCTTGAGGGGGCACACCGGGGAGCTGTTTTTT. Protein product: CASSLRGHTGELFF.

This sequence joins TRBV2 and TRBJ1-2; unclear D gene. CDR1 SNHLY and CDR2 FYNNEI come from the germline V gene. The CDR3 is 14 amino acids. V lost 10 bases and J lost 4, with 19 bases in between. DNA for the CDR3: TGTGCCACCATGGGGTCGTGGGTATCCTATGGCTACACCTTC. Translated: CATMGSWVSYGYTF.

This clonotype has a handful of counts. This chain connects TRBV12-3 or TRBV12-4 to TRBJ2-6; D gene uncertain. V lost 8 bases, J lost 0 bases, and 5 bases lay in between. The CDR3 runs to 13 residues. The CDR3 sequence: CASRRSGANVLTF. In nucleotides, the CDR3 is TGTGCCAGCCGGCGCTCTGGGGCCAACGTCCTGACTTTC.

The chain is built from TRBV12-3 or TRBV12-4 and TRBJ1-5; maybe TRBD1 (5 bases). The CDR3 runs 18 residues. Trimming pared 4 bases from V and 3 bases from J, leaving 22 bases between. CDR3 sequence (DNA): TGTGCCAGCAGTTCCTACCGGGGCCCCTCGACCTCCAATCAGCCCCAGCATTTT. It translates to CASSSYRGPSTSNQPQHF.

The rearrangement links TRBV4-1 to TRBJ1-6; D may be TRBD1 (6 bases). V lost 2 bases, J lost 7 bases, and 15 bases lay in between. The V gene's germline CDR1 is MGHRA and CDR2 YSYEKL. The CDR3 runs 16 residues. The CDR3 sequence: CASSQQQGGRNSPLHF. CDR3 in DNA: TGCGCCAGCAGCCAACAACAGGGAGGCAGAAATTCACCCCTCCACTTT.

With respect to this clonotype: A much larger clone lies one base from this, so it may be a read error. J is TRBJ1-4 and V is TRBV4-2; 12 bases match TRBD1. V dropped 3 bases and J dropped 3; count of bases not matched to a gene: 5. The V gene's germline CDR1 is LGHNA and CDR2 YNFKEQ. CDR3 size: 17 residues. In DNA, the CDR3 is TGTGCCAGCAGCCATGGGACAGGGGGCCTGGCTAATGAAAAACTGTTTTTT. Amino acids: CASSHGTGGLANEKLFF.

The J gene is TRBJ2-7, the V gene TRBV10-3; 12 bases line up with TRBD1. Germline CDR1 reads ENHRY; CDR2 reads SYGVKD. The V segment lost 9 bases and the J segment 7 bases; nucleotides outside the gene matches: 7. This CDR3 has 13 amino acids. The CDR3 nucleotides are TGTGCCATGGCGGGACAGGGGGCTTTAGAGCAGTACTTC. Translating gives CAMAGQGALEQYF.